These 7 T cell receptor beta chains were sequenced from one sample in a study of cytomegalovirus exposure and HLA in healthy donors. The PCR employed 60 Vbeta primers together with 13 Jbeta primers. Libraries were prepared by immunoSEQ multiplex PCR; TCRdb keeps only in-frame clonotypes and omits some of them. The sample contains over 150,000 clones, about 80% of which appear only once. The sequencing input was PBMCs. The receptors stem from a man aged 30-40 years in good health and CMV-seropositive.

This clone was counted once. The chain couples TRBV7-9 to TRBJ2-7, with D perhaps matching TRBD2 (6 bases). Looked up from germline, CDR1 is SEHNR and CDR2 is FQNEAQ (reference sequence). The CDR3 is 14 residues long. Trimming stripped 3 bases from V and 6 bases from J, with 15 bases between. The CDR3 sequence: CASSLRDQVPEQYF. Here the CDR3 DNA reads TGTGCCAGCAGCTTGCGGGACCAAGTACCCGAGCAGTACTTC.

This clone was observed a few times. The J gene is TRBJ2-3, the V gene TRBV27; TRBD2 agrees at 12 bases. The trim removed 6 bases at V and 3 bases at J, leaving 4 bases unmatched. The CDR3 totals 15 residues. Germline V gene data show CDR1 as MNHEY and CDR2 as SMNVEV (reference sequence). The CDR3 nucleotides are TGTGCCAGCAGATTACTAGCGGGAGGAACAGATACGCAGTATTTT. Protein sequence: CASRLLAGGTDTQYF.

The V call is TRBV5-1, the J call TRBJ2-1; 12 nucleotides agree with TRBD2. The length of the CDR3 is 15 residues. Germline CDR1 and CDR2: SGHRS and YFSETQ. The V gene end was trimmed by 0 bases and the J gene end by 8 bases; junction bases not matched to a gene: 3. CDR3 in amino acids: CASSLESSGGDEQFF. CDR3 nucleotide sequence: TGCGCCAGCAGCTTGGAGTCTAGCGGGGGGGATGAGCAGTTCTTC.

This clone appeared a single time. V is TRBV29-1 and J is TRBJ1-1; D ambiguous. The CDR3 covers 11 residues. V was clipped by 4 bases and J by 1 base, with 4 bases between them. Germline CDR1 is SQVTM and CDR2 is ANQGSEA. In DNA, the CDR3 is TGCAGCGTTGTCGGGAACACTGAAGCTTTCTTT. Translation: CSVVGNTEAFF.

This clone has only a few counts. The V call is TRBV5-1, the J call TRBJ1-1, with a possible D match to TRBD1 (6 bases). CDR3 length: 11 residues. Trimming removed 3 bases from V and 11 bases from J, with 11 bases in between. CDR1 is SGHRS and CDR2 is YFSETQ in the germline V gene. The CDR3 protein is CASSSQGGAFF. The CDR3 bases are TGCGCCAGCAGCTCACAGGGAGGGGCTTTCTTT.

This clone appeared a single time. The chain links TRBV5-1 to TRBJ2-1, with TRBD2 matching 8 bases. The germline V gene encodes CDR1 SGHRS and CDR2 YFSETQ. The CDR3 runs 15 residues. V lost 1 base and J lost 6; bases outside the gene matches: 6. The CDR3 sequence is CASSLLSGSRNEQFF. CDR3 nucleotides: TGCGCCAGCAGCTTGTTGAGCGGGAGTCGCAATGAGCAGTTCTTC.

The chain links TRBV25-1 to TRBJ2-2; D unclear. Deletions cut 7 bases from V and 7 bases from J, with 7 bases between. CDR1 is MGHDK and CDR2 is SYGVNS in the germline V gene. The length of the CDR3 is 11 residues. CDR3 sequence (DNA): TGTGCCAGCAAACAAGTCGGGGAGCTGTTTTTT. Protein sequence: CASKQVGELFF.